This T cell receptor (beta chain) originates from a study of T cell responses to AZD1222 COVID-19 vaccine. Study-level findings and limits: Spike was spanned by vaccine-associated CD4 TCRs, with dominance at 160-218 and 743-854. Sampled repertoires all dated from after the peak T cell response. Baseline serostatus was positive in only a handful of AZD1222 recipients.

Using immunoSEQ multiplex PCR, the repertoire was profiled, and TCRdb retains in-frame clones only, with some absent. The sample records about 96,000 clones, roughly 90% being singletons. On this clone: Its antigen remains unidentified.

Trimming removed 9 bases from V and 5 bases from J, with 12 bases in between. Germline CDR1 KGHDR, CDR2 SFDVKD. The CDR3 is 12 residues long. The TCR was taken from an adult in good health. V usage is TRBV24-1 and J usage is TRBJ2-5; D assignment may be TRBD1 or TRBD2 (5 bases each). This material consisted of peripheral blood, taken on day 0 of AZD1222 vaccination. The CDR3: CATQGEWETQYF. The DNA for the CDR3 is TGTGCCACCCAGGGAGAGTGGGAGACCCAGTACTTC.